This TCR beta chain was obtained from a study of cytomegalovirus exposure and HLA in healthy donors. Points on this clone: Antigen: not known.

Losses at the gene ends were 6 bases for V and 4 bases for J; bases not matched to a gene: 16. Per the germline V gene, CDR1 is LNHDA and CDR2 is SQIVND (reference sequence). The CDR3 contains 19 residues. Study results and limitations: The study put 150 to 200 TCR beta chains on its list as cytomegalovirus-associated. Reportedly, diagnosis of cytomegalovirus status by the classifier showed high specificity and sensitivity.

Primers: 60 Vbeta forward and 13 Jbeta reverse. Repertoires were generated with immunoSEQ multiplex PCR, while TCRdb's copy carries only in-frame clones and drops some. The table shows about 130,000 clones, with around 78% occurring only once. This receptor was obtained from a woman aged 45 to 65 in good health and CMV-seronegative. The rearrangement uses TRBV19 and TRBJ2-6; TRBD1 aligns across 9 bases. Source material: PBMCs. The CDR3 nucleotides are TGTGCCAGTAGCAGGACAGGGGCGATATCCAAGGCGGGGGCCAACGTCCTGACTTTC. It encodes CASSRTGAISKAGANVLTF.